This T cell receptor beta chain was identified in a study of cytomegalovirus exposure and HLA in healthy donors. Turning to the study itself: In an earlier analysis, around 120 million unique TCR beta sequences were found from some 200 million T cells.

Comments on this clone: The antigen is undetermined.

Study-level findings and limits: Despite most TCR sequences being rare, some public TCRs occurred in many donors.

13 Jbeta primers and 60 Vbeta primers were used for the PCR. TCRdb keeps only in-frame clones here, not all; method: immunoSEQ multiplex PCR. Of 120,000 to 150,000 clones listed, 73% were seen once; the top ten hold about 1.2%. The CDR3 has 16 residues. The germline V gene has CDR1 MNHNS and CDR2 SASEGT. The ends lost 3 bases at V and 1 base at J; junction bases unmatched: 5. This clonotype originated in a woman aged 40 to 55 in good health and CMV-seronegative. The chain couples TRBV6-1 to TRBJ2-7, with 11 bases identical to TRBD1. Sample: PBMCs. CDR3 coding DNA: TGTGCCAGCAGTGACCGGGACAGGGGGGGGTCCTACGAGCAGTACTTC. It specifies CASSDRDRGGSYEQYF.